Detailed here is one TCR beta chain. V lost 11 bases to trimming and J lost 6 bases, with 16 bases between them. The CDR3 covers 12 residues. Germline V lookup: CDR1 WNHNN, CDR2 SYGVQD (reference sequence). The source of the sample is a study of siplizumab effects on memory and regulatory T cells. Some clones are missing from TCRdb's copy, which holds only in-frame ones; the method was immunoSEQ multiplex PCR. The sample holds some 100,000 clones, more than 85% seen once. Sequenced material: CD4+ T cells sorted from blood. The sequence was collected from a human donor in good health. Some clones in this sample may be carry-over from other donors' samples. The gene calls are TRBV10-1 and TRBJ1-2; D not resolved. CDR3 loop: CADARSLHGYTF. The DNA of the CDR3 is TGCGCCGACGCCCGATCTTTGCATGGCTACACCTTC.